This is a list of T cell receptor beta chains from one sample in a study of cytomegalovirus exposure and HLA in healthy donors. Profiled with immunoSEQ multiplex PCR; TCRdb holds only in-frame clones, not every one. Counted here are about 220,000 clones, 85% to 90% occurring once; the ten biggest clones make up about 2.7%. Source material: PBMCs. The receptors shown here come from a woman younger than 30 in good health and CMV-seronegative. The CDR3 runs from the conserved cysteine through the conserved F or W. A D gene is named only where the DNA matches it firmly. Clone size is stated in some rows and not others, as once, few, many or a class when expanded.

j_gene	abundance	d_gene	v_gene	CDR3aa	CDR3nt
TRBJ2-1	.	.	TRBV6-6	CASSYLPPVYNEQFF	TGTGCCAGCAGTTACCTCCCCCCAGTTTACAATGAGCAGTTCTTC
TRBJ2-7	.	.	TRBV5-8	CASSPSGYGYEQYF	TGTGCCAGCAGCCCCTCGGGTTATGGTTACGAGCAGTACTTC
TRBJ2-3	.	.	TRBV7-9	CASSLGTTSTDTQYF	TGTGCCAGCAGCTTGGGGACAACTAGCACAGATACGCAGTATTTT
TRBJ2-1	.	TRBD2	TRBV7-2	CASSLGAGLAGIDEQFF	TGTGCCAGCAGCTTAGGGGCGGGACTAGCGGGAATCGATGAGCAGTTCTTC
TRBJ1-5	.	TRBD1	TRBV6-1	CASSVGQGYQPQHF	TGTGCCAGCAGTGTGGGACAGGGGTATCAGCCCCAGCATTTT
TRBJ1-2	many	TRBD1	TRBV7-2	CASSSRDRGPLGSGYTF	TGTGCCAGCAGCTCCCGGGACAGGGGCCCTTTAGGGTCGGGCTACACCTTC
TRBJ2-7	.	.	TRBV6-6	CASSPAGVAYEQYF	TGTGCCAGCAGCCCGGCAGGGGTCGCTTACGAGCAGTACTTC
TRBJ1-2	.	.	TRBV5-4	CASSLVGQGYGYTF	TGTGCCAGCAGCTTGGTTGGGCAGGGCTATGGCTACACCTTC
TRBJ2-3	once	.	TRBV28	CASNNPPGAAKDTQYF	TGTGCCAGCAACAACCCCCCTGGGGCAGCGAAAGATACGCAGTATTTT
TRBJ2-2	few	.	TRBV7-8	CASSWGRVATGELFF	TGTGCCAGCAGCTGGGGCAGGGTAGCCACCGGGGAGCTGTTTTTT
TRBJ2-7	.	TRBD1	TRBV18	CASSPFARGFSGYEQYF	TGTGCCAGCTCACCGTTCGCCAGGGGGTTTAGTGGCTACGAGCAGTACTTC
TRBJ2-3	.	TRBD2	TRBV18	CASSGLAASTDTQYF	TGTGCCAGCTCGGGACTAGCGGCTAGCACAGATACGCAGTATTTT
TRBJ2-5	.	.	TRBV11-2	CASSTSFRGWETQYF	TGTGCCAGCAGCACTTCCTTCAGGGGTTGGGAGACCCAGTACTTC
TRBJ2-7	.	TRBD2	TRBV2	CASRGLAGYEQYF	TGTGCCAGCAGGGGACTAGCGGGATACGAGCAGTACTTC
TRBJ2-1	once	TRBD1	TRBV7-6	CASSLAKSGSRDRAYNEQFF	TGTGCCAGCAGCTTAGCCAAAAGCGGTTCCCGGGACAGGGCTTACAATGAGCAGTTCTTC
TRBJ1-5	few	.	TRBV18	CASSPGAGNQPQHF	TGTGCCAGCTCACCAGGGGCGGGCAATCAGCCCCAGCATTTT
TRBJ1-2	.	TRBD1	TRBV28	CASSRDSKAPYGYTF	TGTGCCAGCAGCCGGGACAGCAAGGCGCCCTATGGCTACACCTTC
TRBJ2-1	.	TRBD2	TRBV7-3	CASSPASGSSYNEQFF	TGTGCCAGCAGCCCTGCGAGCGGGAGTTCCTACAATGAGCAGTTCTTC